This T cell receptor (beta chain) comes out of a study of vaccination effects on CD4 cells after COVID-19. Study information: BNT162b2 vaccine or mRNA-1273 vaccine was given to participants in two doses. The study, taken as a whole, reports: Clones that were induced by infection or by vaccine showed marked contraction late after vaccination. Few convalescent patients, and no early post-infection timepoints, were available to the study.

Ahead of sequencing, the ViraFEST assay grew antigen-specific CD4+ T cells using viral peptide pools. The culture ran for nine to eleven days, and then CD4+ T cells were isolated. A positive SARS-CoV-2 PCR test fell between March and December 2020. This CDR3 contains 16 residues. V lost 2 bases and J 7 bases, leaving 20 bases between the germline ends. Germline CDR1 and CDR2: MNHNY and SVGAGI (reference sequence). Details on this clone: Its antigen is as yet unknown.

Some clones are missing from TCRdb's copy, which holds only in-frame ones; the method was immunoSEQ multiplex PCR. The sample shows around 30,000 clones, about three quarters of them seen only once. The source material was CD4+ T cells from PBMCs cultured with HCoV-NL63 spike peptides, sampled before COVID-19 vaccination. The sequence was obtained from a human donor who had a prior SARS-CoV-2 infection. The genes are TRBV6-6 and TRBJ1-2, with D tentatively TRBD1 (6 bases). The CDR3 DNA follows: TGTGCCAGCAGTTACCCACAGCCATGGGGGGCATTTGGCTACACCTTC. This sequence encodes CASSYPQPWGAFGYTF.